Each of the 18 T cell receptor beta chains below was sequenced from the same sample in a study of T cells in women clearing cervical HPV infection. The method was immunoSEQ multiplex PCR; TCRdb's version includes in-frame clones alone and lacks a portion of them. The specimen's table records about 22,000 clones. What was sequenced was blood buffy coat. The receptors originated from a woman aged 18-70 years with a cervical HPV16 infection that either progressed to CIN3+ or cleared (not recorded which).

About this clone: The read stops 3 residues short of the end of the CDR3; the missing end is completed from the germline J gene. This rearrangement joins TRBV7-3 to TRBJ1-2, with TRBD1 as a possible D gene (6 bases). The CDR3 is 14 amino acids. Germline assignment: CDR1 SGHTA and CDR2 FQGTGA. The CDR3 sequence is CASSSQTGTDTYTF. The sequenced CDR3 bases are TGTGCCAGCAGCTCCCAGACAGGCACAGATACC.

About this clone itself: One end of the junction fails to match germline, which may point to a read error. This specimen includes other DNA sequences encoding the same CDR3. CDR3 region: CSDLGQLKSGNTEAFF. CDR3 DNA (partial): TGCAGCGATCTTGGACAGCTCAAATCTGGGAACACTGAG. The rearrangement links TRBV29-1 to TRBJ1-1, with D maybe TRBD1 (6 bases). The CDR3 end lies 3 residues beyond the end of the read and is filled in from the germline J gene. This CDR3 is built from 16 residues. CDR1 and CDR2 from the germline V gene are SQVTM and ANQGSEA.

CDR3 amino acids: CASSPRGGGLNTEAFF. The sequenced part of the CDR3 DNA is TGTGCCAGCTCACCCCGAGGGGGGGGCCTGAACACTGAA. This rearrangement joins TRBV18 to TRBJ1-1; tentative D call: TRBD1 (6 bases). The CDR3 extends 3 residues past the end of the read, so its final part is completed from the germline J gene. Germline assignment: CDR1 KGHSH and CDR2 LQKENI. V was trimmed by 3 bases and J by 0 bases, leaving 14 bases between them. The CDR3 loop spans 16 amino acids.

The covered CDR3 bases are TGTGCCAGTAGTATTTTCAGCACAGATACC. It yields the protein CASSIFSTDT. The whole CDR3 protein is CASSIFSTDTYTF. V usage is TRBV19 and J usage is TRBJ1-2; D ambiguous. Sequencing ends 3 residues short of the CDR3 end; the germline J gene provides the rest. Germline CDR1 and CDR2: LNHDA and SQIVND (reference sequence). The CDR3 spans 13 residues.

Details on this clone: The read terminates 3 residues ahead of where the CDR3 ends, so the germline J gene completes it. The genes are TRBV20-1 and TRBJ2-7, with 9 bases matching TRBD2. Germline CDR1 reads DFQATT; CDR2 reads SNEGSKA (reference sequence). The V gene end was trimmed by 0 bases and the J gene end by 5 bases; junction bases not matched to a gene: 8. This CDR3 is 15 amino acids long. The sequenced part of the CDR3 DNA is TGCAGTGCTAGAGATCAGGGCGGGGGGGCCGACGAG. Translated: CSARDQGGGADE. The whole CDR3 reads CSARDQGGGADEQYF.

For this clone: Read data end 3 residues before the CDR3 end; the end is taken from the germline J gene. V is TRBV28 and J is TRBJ2-3; tentatively, D is TRBD1 (6 bases). The V and J ends lost 4 bases and 2 bases respectively, with 22 bases between them. Germline CDR1 MDHEN, CDR2 SYDVKM. The CDR3 extends over 18 amino acids. The part of the CDR3 DNA that was read is TGTGCCAGCAGTTCCCTTATAGGGGCACAGGGATCCACAGATACG. Translated: CASSSLIGAQGSTDT. The entire CDR3 is CASSSLIGAQGSTDTQYF.

With respect to this clone: The read terminates 3 residues before the CDR3 end, so the remaining end is supplied by the germline J gene. The chain links TRBV11-2 to TRBJ1-4; 7 bases are a match to TRBD1. CDR1 SGHAT and CDR2 FQNNGV come from the germline V gene. The CDR3 has 12 residues. CDR3 DNA, as far as it was read: TGTGCCAGCAGCTCGACAGGGCGGAAA. Translation gives CASSSTGRK. The complete CDR3 reads CASSSTGRKLFF.

Points on this clone: The read falls 3 residues short of the CDR3 end, and the missing part is taken from the germline J gene. The V and J genes are TRBV29-1 and TRBJ1-2, with 8 nucleotides matching TRBD1. Looked up from germline, CDR1 is SQVTM and CDR2 is ANQGSEA. The CDR3 has 13 residues. The CDR3 region is CSSTRQGIRGYTF. The sequenced CDR3 bases are TGCAGCTCAACAAGACAGGGGATCCGAGGC.

The CDR3: CASRETSGSYEQYF. The part of the CDR3 DNA that was read is TGTGCCAGCAGAGAGACTAGCGGATCCTACGAG. The rearrangement uses TRBV2 and TRBJ2-7, with 9 bases identical to TRBD2. The read ends 3 residues before the CDR3 terminus; that terminus is restored from the germline J gene. Trimming cost V 6 bases and J 1 base; bases outside gene matches: 4. Germline-derived CDR1 and CDR2 are SNHLY and FYNNEI. The CDR3 consists of 14 residues.

Note on this clone: The read falls 3 residues short of the CDR3 end, and the missing part is taken from the germline J gene. The chain links TRBV6-1 to TRBJ2-1; 10 bases map to TRBD2. The CDR3 spans 15 residues. V was pared by 2 bases and J by 6 bases, with 4 bases of the junction left unmatched. In germline, CDR1 is MNHNS, CDR2 SASEGT. The CDR3 DNA, read in part, is TGTGCCAGCAGTGAAAGACTAGCGGGTCTCAATGAG. It translates to CASSERLAGLNE. In full, the CDR3 is CASSERLAGLNEQFF.

A word on this clone: Read sequence stops 3 residues before the CDR3 end, and the germline J gene provides the missing end. The chain employs TRBV19 and TRBJ2-7; a possible D gene is TRBD1 (5 bases). From germline, CDR1 is LNHDA and CDR2 SQIVND (reference sequence). V gave up 6 bases and J gave up 5 bases, with 17 bases separating them. The CDR3 runs to 14 residues. The CDR3 is CASRQGAGLDEQYF. CDR3 bases read: TGTGCCAGTAGGCAAGGGGCAGGGTTGGACGAG.

A remark on this clone: The read ends 3 residues shy of where the CDR3 ends; the end is completed using the germline J gene. The genes are TRBV19 and TRBJ1-4; TRBD1 aligns across 9 bases. The CDR3 has 15 amino acids. Germline-derived CDR1 and CDR2 are LNHDA and SQIVND (reference sequence). Trimming took 4 bases from V and 7 from J; bases not matched to a gene: 7. The CDR3 here is CASSRTGVAGEKLFF. Partial CDR3 DNA: TGTGCCAGTAGTAGGACAGGGGTAGCGGGTGAAAAA. Variable domain in full (rest from reference TRBV19 and TRBJ1-4): DGGITQSPKYLFRKEGQNVTLSCEQNLNHDAMYWYRQDPGQGLRLIYYSQIVNDFQKGDIAEGYSVSREKKESFPLTVTSAQKNPTAFYLCASSRTGVAGEKLFFGSGTQLSVL.

With respect to this clone: The read stops 3 residues short of the end of the CDR3; the missing end is completed from the germline J gene. The chain carries TRBV5-1 and TRBJ2-5; the match to TRBD2 covers 9 bases. The CDR3 loop spans 15 amino acids. From germline, CDR1 is SGHRS and CDR2 YFSETQ. The junction had 7 bases not matched to a gene; V was cut back by 4 bases and J by 3 bases. The sequenced CDR3 bases are TGCGCCAGCAGCAGGCCTAGCGGGACGGAAGAGACC. This gives the protein CASSRPSGTEET. The CDR3 in its entirety is CASSRPSGTEETQYF.

With regard to this clone: The germline gene is not matched at one end of the junction; a read error may be the cause. The read is 3 residues too short to cover the CDR3 end, so that end is filled in from the germline J gene. This chain joins TRBV4-2 and TRBJ1-1; 11 bases are shared with TRBD1. Germline CDR1 LGHNA, CDR2 YNFKEQ. The CDR3 is 16 amino acids. The CDR3 is CASSQDGQGADTEAFF. The DNA read from the CDR3 is TGCGCCAGCAGCCAAGACGGACAGGGGGCGGATACTGAA.

Concerning this clone itself: The read terminates 3 residues ahead of where the CDR3 ends, so the germline J gene completes it. This chain uses TRBV6-2 or TRBV6-3 with TRBJ2-3; 12 nucleotides line up with TRBD2. The germline gives CDR1 MNHEY, CDR2 SVGEGT. With 0 bases clipped from V and 3 bases from J, the junction kept 4 bases outside the gene matches. CDR3 length: 17 amino acids. The sequenced CDR3 bases are TGTGCCAGCAGTTACTCGACTAGCGGGGGAGTTACAGATACG. Translation gives CASSYSTSGGVTDT. The entire CDR3 protein is CASSYSTSGGVTDTQYF.

A note on this clone: The observed sequence ends 3 residues before the CDR3 terminus, with the missing tail filled in from the germline J gene. The V and J genes are TRBV20-1 and TRBJ2-7, with 7 bases matching TRBD2. Germline V gene data show CDR1 as DFQATT and CDR2 as SNEGSKA (reference sequence). J was trimmed by 6 bases and V by 0 bases; bases with no gene match: 8. The CDR3 contains 14 residues. The DNA read from the CDR3 is TGCAGTGCTAGAGATTTTAACGGGGGGACCGAG. Its protein product is CSARDFNGGTE. The entire CDR3 reads CSARDFNGGTEQYF.

Regarding this clone: The read falls 3 residues short of the CDR3 end, and the missing part is taken from the germline J gene. V usage is TRBV30 and J usage is TRBJ2-3, with 9 bases lining up with TRBD1. This CDR3 has 13 residues. The germline gives CDR1 GTSNPN, CDR2 SVGIG (reference sequence). The sequenced CDR3 bases are TGTGCCTGGGAACAGGGGGCAGGGCAGCCG. Its translation is CAWEQGAGQP. The complete CDR3 sequence is CAWEQGAGQPQYF.

A note on this clone: The read ends 3 residues shy of where the CDR3 ends; the end is completed using the germline J gene. V and J are TRBV29-1 and TRBJ2-5; maybe TRBD1 (6 bases). Germline values: CDR1 SQVTM, CDR2 ANQGSEA. Trimming left V 4 bases short and J 4 bases short, with 16 bases between. The CDR3 contains 14 residues. The CDR3 loop is CSVVGAGAGETQYF. Partial CDR3 DNA: TGCAGCGTTGTCGGGGCAGGGGCTGGAGAGACC.